A single sample gave rise to the 30 T cell receptor beta chains below, sequenced in a study of human T cells and chemical hapten exposure. TCRdb fed the RACE reads into MiXCR, producing one record per CDR3 protein. The table lists 65,000 to 95,000 distinct CDR3 sequences, 7% to 9.5% of them singletons. The sample's time point: healthy volunteer bleed at 6 weeks. Unfractionated whole blood yielded total RNA. Sequencing was performed on whole blood. The origin of the receptors is a female donor in good health. Some clones in this sample may be carry-over from other donors' samples.

On this clonotype itself: This may come from a read error, since a much larger clone is one base off. V gene TRBV29-1 combines with J gene TRBJ2-3; D possibly corresponds to TRBD2 (5 bases). The CDR3 has 12 residues. Trimming left V 8 bases short and J 0 bases short, with 9 bases between. Germline V gene lookup returns CDR1 SQVTM and CDR2 ANQGSEA. CDR3 in amino acids: CSTTRSTDTQYF. The CDR3 nucleotides are TGCAGCACTACTAGGAGCACAGATACGCAGTATTTT.

The V and J genes are TRBV29-1 and TRBJ2-1; 8 bases map to TRBD1. The CDR3 runs to 13 residues. The germline V gene encodes CDR1 SQVTM and CDR2 ANQGSEA. The junction had 9 bases not matched to a gene; V was cut back by 6 bases and J by 8 bases. The CDR3 sequence: CSVTGVSMDEQFF. The CDR3 nucleotides read TGCAGCGTGACAGGGGTTTCGATGGATGAGCAGTTCTTC.

This clonotype was seen a few times. The V gene is TRBV20-1, the J gene TRBJ2-3; 7 bases are shared with TRBD2. Looked up from germline, CDR1 is DFQATT and CDR2 is SNEGSKA (reference sequence). The V segment lost 4 bases and the J segment 0 bases; nucleotides outside the gene matches: 7. The CDR3 spans 15 residues. CDR3 protein: CSAKNPGLSTDTQYF. For the CDR3, the DNA is TGCAGTGCTAAGAATCCGGGACTAAGCACAGATACGCAGTATTTT.

The gene calls are TRBV13 and TRBJ1-2; 10 bases agree with TRBD1. CDR1 PRHDT and CDR2 FYEKMQ come from the germline V gene (reference sequence). CDR3 length: 17 residues. The V gene end was trimmed by 1 base and the J gene end by 6 bases; junction bases not matched to a gene: 11. This CDR3 is CASSLAWTGGVADGYTF. In nucleotides, the CDR3 is TGTGCCAGCAGCTTAGCCTGGACAGGGGGAGTCGCAGATGGCTACACCTTC.

Many counts were recorded for this clonotype. The chain couples TRBV5-1 to TRBJ2-3; D is unresolved. V lost 0 bases and J 14 bases, leaving 10 bases between the germline ends. From germline, CDR1 is SGHRS and CDR2 YFSETQ. This CDR3 is 11 amino acids long. The DNA of the CDR3 is TGCGCCAGCAGCTTGGTCAGCGAACGGTATTTT. Protein product: CASSLVSERYF.

In this sample, this clonotype turned up many times. This sequence joins TRBV6-1 and TRBJ1-5; TRBD1 is a possible D gene (6 bases). The CDR3 runs to 13 residues. Germline V gene data show CDR1 as MNHNS and CDR2 as SASEGT. V dropped 1 base and J dropped 7 bases, with 8 bases sitting between them. The CDR3, as DNA: TGTGCCAGCAGTGAAGACAGGGCCCAGCCCCAGCATTTT. Translating it yields CASSEDRAQPQHF.

Ten or more counts support this clonotype. The genes are TRBV10-3 and TRBJ2-5; no firm D call. Germline V CDR1 and CDR2: ENHRY, SYGVKD. This CDR3 has 13 residues. V was pared by 5 bases and J by 2 bases, with 9 bases between. CDR3 sequence: CAISRLAQETQYF. Here the CDR3 DNA reads TGTGCCATCAGTCGACTGGCTCAAGAGACCCAGTACTTC.

This clonotype was seen a few times. The chain joins TRBV14 to TRBJ2-3; TRBD2 matches at 11 bases. This CDR3 is 20 amino acids long. The V and J ends lost 3 bases and 0 bases, in that order; junction bases with no gene match: 14. Germline CDR1 SGHDN, CDR2 FVKESK. CDR3 loop: CASSHTVRLAGGRSTDTQYF. CDR3 DNA: TGTGCCAGCAGCCACACGGTCCGCCTAGCGGGGGGCAGAAGCACAGATACGCAGTATTTT.

This clonotype was observed many times. The CDR3 nucleotides are TGTGCCAGCAGTGCCCAACCGGGACACTCTAGCACAGATACGCAGTATTTT. It yields the protein CASSAQPGHSSTDTQYF. The chain joins TRBV12-3 or TRBV12-4 to TRBJ2-3, with TRBD1 as a possible D gene (6 bases). Trimming removed 5 bases at V and 0 bases at J, with 18 bases between. The CDR3 covers 17 residues.

There are a few counts of this clonotype. This chain connects TRBV12-3 or TRBV12-4 to TRBJ1-6; TRBD1 agrees at 8 bases. The V segment lost 3 bases and the J segment 7 bases; nucleotides outside the gene matches: 11. This CDR3 contains 17 residues. Here the CDR3 reads CASSLRYRGTGNSPLHF. DNA for the CDR3: TGTGCCAGCAGTTTGAGGTATAGGGGGACAGGAAATTCACCCCTCCACTTT.

This clonotype was seen only a few times. In DNA, the CDR3 is TGTGCCAGCAGCTTAGTCGCATCGGGGGCGATGGCCACAGATACGCAGTATTTT. Its protein product is CASSLVASGAMATDTQYF. The chain uses TRBV7-2 and TRBJ2-3; D may match TRBD1 or TRBD2 (6 bases each). The length of the CDR3 is 18 residues. CDR1 SGHTA and CDR2 FQGNSA come from the germline V gene. The V end lost 1 base, the J end lost 2 bases, and 19 bases lay between the germline ends.

The J gene is TRBJ1-1, the V gene TRBV27, with D hard to call. Between the trimmed V and J ends, which lost 4 bases and 3 bases, there was a span of 12 bases. The CDR3 sequence is 14 residues long. Germline CDR1 and CDR2: MNHEY and SMNVEV (reference sequence). CDR3 in amino acids: CASSSDDTHTEAFF. The CDR3 DNA is TGTGCCAGCAGTTCGGACGACACACACACTGAAGCTTTCTTT.

This chain joins TRBV5-1 and TRBJ2-3; no firm D call. Germline CDR1 and CDR2: SGHRS and YFSETQ. Deletions cut 2 bases from V and 0 bases from J, with 10 bases between. The CDR3 covers 15 residues. CDR3: CASSFGIPSTDTQYF. CDR3 sequence (DNA): TGCGCCAGCAGCTTCGGAATACCTAGCACAGATACGCAGTATTTT.

At least ten counts were recorded for this clonotype. The chain has TRBV2 and TRBJ2-3, with 7 bases that match TRBD2. After removal of 8 bases from V and 2 bases from J, the junction contained 7 bases not matched to a gene. The CDR3 runs to 14 residues. CDR1 SNHLY and CDR2 FYNNEI come from the germline V gene. In nucleotides, the CDR3 is TGTGCCAGCGCGGGGGAGCGGTTCACAGATACGCAGTATTTT. It yields the protein CASAGERFTDTQYF.

This clonotype was observed many times. This CDR3 reads CASSFSFATNEKLFF. The CDR3 region has the DNA TGTGCCAGCAGCTTTTCATTTGCTACTAATGAAAAACTGTTTTTT. The chain uses TRBV5-6 and TRBJ1-4; D gene unclear. Trimming took off 2 bases at V and 2 bases at J, with 10 bases between the two ends. Per germline, CDR1 SGHDT and CDR2 YYEEEE. CDR3 length equals 15 residues.

This clonotype was recorded many times. V usage is TRBV28 and J usage is TRBJ2-1; 8 positions agree with TRBD1. The CDR3 has 13 residues. Trimming at V came to 3 bases and at J to 14 bases, leaving 9 bases not matched to a gene. Germline V lookup: CDR1 MDHEN, CDR2 SYDVKM. This chain's CDR3 is CASSFSAGTGEFF. Here the CDR3 DNA reads TGTGCCAGCAGTTTCTCCGCCGGGACAGGCGAGTTCTTC. Supplemented by reference TRBV28 and TRBJ2-1, the full variable domain reads DVKVTQSSRYLVKRTGEKVFLECVQDMDHENMFWYRQDPGLGLRLIYFSYDVKMKEKGDIPEGYSVSREKKERFSLILESASTNQTSMYLCASSFSAGTGEFFGPGTRLTVL.

V is TRBV12-3 or TRBV12-4 and J is TRBJ2-5; D is uncertain. This CDR3 region has 15 residues. V was pared by 3 bases and J by 4 bases, with 15 bases between. CDR3 loop: CASSFGLNQRETQYF. The CDR3 coding sequence is TGTGCCAGCAGTTTCGGGCTTAACCAGAGAGAGACCCAGTACTTC.

This clonotype was recorded at least ten times. This CDR3 reads CASSQENRRRETQYF. DNA of the CDR3: TGCGCCAGCAGCCAAGAGAACAGGAGGAGGGAGACCCAGTACTTC. The rearrangement links TRBV4-3 to TRBJ2-5; D possibly matches TRBD1 or TRBD2 (5 bases each). Germline V gene lookup returns CDR1 LGHNA and CDR2 YSLEER. The CDR3 has 15 amino acids. The V and J ends lost 0 bases and 5 bases respectively, with 13 bases between them.

Ten or more counts support this clonotype. This chain uses TRBV28 with TRBJ1-1, with a tentative D call TRBD1 (6 bases). CDR1 and CDR2 from the germline V gene are MDHEN and SYDVKM. This CDR3 is built from 16 residues. The V and J ends lost 8 bases and 0 bases respectively, with 19 bases between them. The CDR3 region is CASPEGEGPLNTEAFF. CDR3 sequence (DNA): TGTGCCAGCCCGGAGGGGGAGGGCCCCTTGAACACTGAAGCTTTCTTT.

This clonotype occurred a few times. The V gene is TRBV6-6, the J gene TRBJ1-1, with D possibly TRBD1 on 5 matching bases. Trimming removed 4 bases at V and 5 bases at J, with 20 bases between. The CDR3 covers 16 residues. Germline V gene data show CDR1 as MNHNY and CDR2 as SVGAGI (reference sequence). The CDR3 coding sequence is TGTGCCAGCAGTTTTCCGGGTGTGGGTGAGGGGACTGAAGCTTTCTTT. This gives the protein CASSFPGVGEGTEAFF.

This chain uses TRBV15 with TRBJ2-7; 7 bases fit TRBD1. The V and J ends lost 4 bases and 3 bases, in that order; junction bases with no gene match: 3. Germline loops: CDR1 LNHNV, CDR2 YYDKDF (reference sequence). CDR3 length equals 13 residues. CDR3 region: CATSMGQSYEQYF. Written as DNA, the CDR3 is TGTGCCACCAGCATGGGACAGAGCTACGAGCAGTACTTC.

The chain recombines TRBV6-5 with TRBJ1-6, with D maybe TRBD1 (5 bases). The ends were cut back, 4 bases at V and 4 bases at J, with 14 bases in the middle. The CDR3 runs 16 residues. Germline loops: CDR1 MNHEY, CDR2 SVGAGI. CDR3 sequence (DNA): TGTGCCAGCAGTTCATCCCGACAGACGTATAATTCACCCCTCCACTTT. It yields the protein CASSSSRQTYNSPLHF.

The rearrangement uses TRBV4-2 and TRBJ1-4; D call uncertain. V was pared by 3 bases and J by 7 bases, with 12 bases between. The CDR3 length is 14 residues. In germline, CDR1 is LGHNA, CDR2 YNFKEQ. CDR3 sequence reads: CASSQRLRFEKLFF. CDR3 nucleotide sequence: TGTGCCAGCAGCCAGAGGTTAAGGTTTGAAAAACTGTTTTTT.

This clonotype was found a few times. CDR3 nucleotides: TGCAGTGCTGCAGGGGGCGAATACGGCATTCAGTACTTC. This encodes CSAAGGEYGIQYF. The chain combines TRBV20-1 with TRBJ2-4; 8 nucleotides align to TRBD1. Germline loops: CDR1 DFQATT, CDR2 SNEGSKA (reference sequence). The CDR3 contains 13 residues. Trimming at V came to 5 bases and at J to 9 bases, leaving 9 bases not matched to a gene.

This clonotype was seen only a few times. V gene TRBV20-1 combines with J gene TRBJ1-4; possible D gene TRBD1, 5 bases. The germline CDR1 and CDR2 sequences are DFQATT and SNEGSKA (reference sequence). Between the trimmed V and J ends, which lost 4 bases and 7 bases, there was a span of 22 bases. The CDR3 is 16 residues long. The CDR3 here is CSATTSRGTEGEKLFF. CDR3 DNA: TGCAGTGCTACGACTAGTCGAGGGACGGAGGGTGAAAAACTGTTTTTT.

This clonotype was counted ten times or more. The chain combines TRBV20-1 with TRBJ1-4; D might be TRBD1 (6 bases). The V end was cut by 3 bases, the J end by 8 bases, with 22 bases between. Germline CDR1 is DFQATT and CDR2 is SNEGSKA (reference sequence). The CDR3 length is 16 residues. This chain's CDR3 is CSASQPGVRGGEKLFF. CDR3 nucleotide sequence: TGCAGTGCTAGCCAACCCGGGGTCAGGGGCGGAGAAAAACTGTTTTTT.

A remark on this clonotype: A read error may be the cause here, since a much bigger clone is one base away. This chain joins TRBV4-2 and TRBJ1-2, with D possibly TRBD1 on 5 matching bases. The CDR3 contains 17 residues. V shed 0 bases and J shed 6 bases, with 20 bases lying between them. Germline V gene data show CDR1 as LGHNA and CDR2 as YNFKEQ. The CDR3 nucleotides are TGTGCCAGCAGCCAAGATCTTGGGGGGATCGGGGACGATGGCTACACCTTC. It codes for CASSQDLGGIGDDGYTF.

This clonotype appeared many times. The rearrangement uses TRBV20-1 and TRBJ2-3; 7 nucleotides align to TRBD1. The V and J ends lost 3 bases and 4 bases, in that order; junction bases with no gene match: 10. Germline CDR1 is DFQATT and CDR2 is SNEGSKA (reference sequence). This CDR3 is 15 amino acids long. CDR3 DNA: TGCAGTGCTAGCCCGGGACAGAGCCGTGCAGATACGCAGTATTTT. Encoded protein: CSASPGQSRADTQYF.

This chain joins TRBV28 and TRBJ2-3; no definite D call. This CDR3 spans 13 amino acids. Germline CDR1 reads MDHEN; CDR2 reads SYDVKM. Trimming left V 7 bases short and J 6 bases short, with 14 bases between. In nucleotides, the CDR3 is TGTGCCAGCACATCTCCGAATACCGATACGCAGTATTTT. It yields the protein CASTSPNTDTQYF.

The rearrangement links TRBV6-6 to TRBJ2-5; TRBD2 aligns across 9 bases. Germline CDR1 MNHNY, CDR2 SVGAGI (reference sequence). The CDR3 runs 17 residues. V gave up 0 bases and J gave up 2 bases; unmatched junction bases: 7. CDR3 sequence (DNA): TGTGCCAGCAGTTACTCGAAGATAGCGGGGGATCAAGAGACCCAGTACTTC. Protein: CASSYSKIAGDQETQYF.